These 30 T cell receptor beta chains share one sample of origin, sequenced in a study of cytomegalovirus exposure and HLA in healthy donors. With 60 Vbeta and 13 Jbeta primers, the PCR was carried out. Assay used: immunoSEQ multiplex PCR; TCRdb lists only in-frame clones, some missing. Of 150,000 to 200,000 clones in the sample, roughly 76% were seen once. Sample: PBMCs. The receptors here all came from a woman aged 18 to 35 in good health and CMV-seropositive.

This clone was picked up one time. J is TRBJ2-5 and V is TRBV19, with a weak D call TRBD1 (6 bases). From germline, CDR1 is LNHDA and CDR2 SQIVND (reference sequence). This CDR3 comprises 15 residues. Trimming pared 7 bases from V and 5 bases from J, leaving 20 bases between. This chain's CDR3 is CASTTRGTARETQYF. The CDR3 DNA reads TGTGCCAGTACCACGAGGGGGACGGCCAGGGAGACCCAGTACTTC.

In DNA form, the CDR3 reads TGTGCCAGCAGCTCGTCCTCGACAGGGGTGAACACTGAAGCTTTCTTT. Amino acid sequence: CASSSSSTGVNTEAFF. The genes are TRBV7-9 and TRBJ1-1; 8 bases are a match to TRBD1. V shed 4 bases and J 0 bases; nucleotides not matched to a gene: 7. Germline CDR1 and CDR2: SEHNR and FQNEAQ (reference sequence). CDR3 size: 16 residues.

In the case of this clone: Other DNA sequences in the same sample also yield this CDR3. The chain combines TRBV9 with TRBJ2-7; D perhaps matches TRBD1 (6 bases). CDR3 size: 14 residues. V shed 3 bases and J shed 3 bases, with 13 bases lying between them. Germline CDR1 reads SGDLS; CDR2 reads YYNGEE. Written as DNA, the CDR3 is TGTGCCAGCAGCGCGAGACAGGCGGGCTACGAGCAGTACTTC. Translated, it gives CASSARQAGYEQYF. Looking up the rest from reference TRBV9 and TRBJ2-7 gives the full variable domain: DSGVTQTPKHLITATGQRVTLRCSPRSGDLSVYWYQQSLDQGLQFLIQYYNGEERAKGNILERFSAQQFPDLHSELNLSSLELGDSALYFCASSARQAGYEQYFGPGTRLTVT.

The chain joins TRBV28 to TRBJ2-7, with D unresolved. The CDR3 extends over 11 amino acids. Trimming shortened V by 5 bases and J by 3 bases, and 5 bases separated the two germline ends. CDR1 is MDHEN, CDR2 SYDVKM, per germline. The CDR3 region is CASSIFYEQYF. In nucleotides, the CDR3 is TGTGCCAGCAGTATCTTCTACGAGCAGTACTTC.

CDR3 coding DNA: TGTGCCAGCAGCTTAGTTAGCCTCGGGGGTGTTCACCCCGACAATGAGCAGTTCTTC. Protein: CASSLVSLGGVHPDNEQFF. The chain employs TRBV11-1 and TRBJ2-1, with a tentative D call TRBD2 (6 bases). This CDR3 region has 19 residues. With 1 base removed from V and 5 bases from J, the gap between germline ends came to 24 bases. The germline V gene has CDR1 SGHAT and CDR2 FQDESV (reference sequence).

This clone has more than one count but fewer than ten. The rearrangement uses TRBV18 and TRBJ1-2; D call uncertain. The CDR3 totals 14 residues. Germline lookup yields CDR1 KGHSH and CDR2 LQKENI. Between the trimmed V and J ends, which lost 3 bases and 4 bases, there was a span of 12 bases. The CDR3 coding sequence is TGTGCCAGCTCACCGGCCGGGATGCCCTATGGCTACACCTTC. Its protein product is CASSPAGMPYGYTF.

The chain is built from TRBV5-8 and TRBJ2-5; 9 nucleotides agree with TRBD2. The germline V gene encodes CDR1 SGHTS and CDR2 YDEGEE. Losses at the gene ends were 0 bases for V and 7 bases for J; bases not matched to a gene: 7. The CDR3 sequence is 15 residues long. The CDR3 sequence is CASSLEGTSLGTQYF. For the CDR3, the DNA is TGTGCCAGCAGCTTGGAAGGGACTAGCCTTGGGACCCAGTACTTC.

CDR3 loop: CASSGDWRGHTDTQYF. The CDR3 coding sequence is TGTGCCAGCAGCGGGGATTGGCGGGGGCACACAGATACGCAGTATTTT. The rearrangement uses TRBV7-9 and TRBJ2-3, with D perhaps TRBD2 (7 bases). V was trimmed by 5 bases and J by 2 bases, leaving 17 bases between them. The CDR3 contains 16 residues. Germline CDR1 is SEHNR and CDR2 is FQNEAQ (reference sequence).

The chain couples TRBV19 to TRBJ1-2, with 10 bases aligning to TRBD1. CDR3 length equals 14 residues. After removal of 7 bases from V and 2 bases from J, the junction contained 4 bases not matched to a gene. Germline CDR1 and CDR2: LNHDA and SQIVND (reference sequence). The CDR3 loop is CASTPGQGNYGYTF. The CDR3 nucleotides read TGTGCCAGTACCCCGGGACAGGGGAACTATGGCTACACCTTC. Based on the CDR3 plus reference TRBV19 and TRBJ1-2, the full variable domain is DGGITQSPKYLFRKEGQNVTLSCEQNLNHDAMYWYRQDPGQGLRLIYYSQIVNDFQKGDIAEGYSVSREKKESFPLTVTSAQKNPTAFYLCASTPGQGNYGYTFGSGTRLTVV.

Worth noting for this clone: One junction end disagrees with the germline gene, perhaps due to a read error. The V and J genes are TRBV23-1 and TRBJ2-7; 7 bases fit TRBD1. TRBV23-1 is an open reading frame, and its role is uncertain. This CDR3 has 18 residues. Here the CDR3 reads CASSQSLRGRHRGYGQYF. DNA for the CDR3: TGCGCCAGCAGTCAATCGTTACGCGGGCGGCACAGGGGATACGGGCAGTACTTC.

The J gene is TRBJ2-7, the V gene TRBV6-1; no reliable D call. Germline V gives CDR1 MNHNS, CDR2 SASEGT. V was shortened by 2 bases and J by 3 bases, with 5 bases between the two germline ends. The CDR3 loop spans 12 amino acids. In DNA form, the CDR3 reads TGTGCCAGCAGTGAATGGAGCTACGAGCAGTACTTC. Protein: CASSEWSYEQYF.

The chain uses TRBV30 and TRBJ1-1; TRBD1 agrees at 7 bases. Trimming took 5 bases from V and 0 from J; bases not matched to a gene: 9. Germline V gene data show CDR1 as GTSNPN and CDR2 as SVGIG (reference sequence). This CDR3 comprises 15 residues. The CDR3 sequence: CAWGRDSDMNTEAFF. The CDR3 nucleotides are TGTGCCTGGGGGCGGGACAGCGATATGAACACTGAAGCTTTCTTT.

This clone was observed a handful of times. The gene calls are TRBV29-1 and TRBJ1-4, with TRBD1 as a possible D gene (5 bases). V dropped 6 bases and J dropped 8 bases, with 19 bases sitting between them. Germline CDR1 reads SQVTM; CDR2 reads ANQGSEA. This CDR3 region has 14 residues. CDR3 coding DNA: TGCAGCGTGGCTCCCGGGGGGGGAGGAGAAAAACTGTTTTTT. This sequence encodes CSVAPGGGGEKLFF.

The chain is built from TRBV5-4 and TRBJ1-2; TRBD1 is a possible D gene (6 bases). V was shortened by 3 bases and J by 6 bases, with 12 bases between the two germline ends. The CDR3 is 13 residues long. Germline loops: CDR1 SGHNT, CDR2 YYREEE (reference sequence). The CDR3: CASSSRGAHGYTF. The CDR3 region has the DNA TGTGCCAGCAGCTCCAGGGGAGCTCATGGCTACACCTTC.

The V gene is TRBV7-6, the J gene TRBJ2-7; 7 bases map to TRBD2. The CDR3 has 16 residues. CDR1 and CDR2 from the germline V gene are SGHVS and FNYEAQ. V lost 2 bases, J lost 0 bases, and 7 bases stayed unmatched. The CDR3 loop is CASSLMQAGPSYEQYF. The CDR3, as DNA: TGTGCCAGCAGCTTAATGCAAGCGGGGCCCTCCTACGAGCAGTACTTC.

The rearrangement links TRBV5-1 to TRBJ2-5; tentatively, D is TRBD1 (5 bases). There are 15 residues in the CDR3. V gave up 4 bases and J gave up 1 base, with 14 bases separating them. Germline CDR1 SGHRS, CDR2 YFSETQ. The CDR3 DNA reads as TGCGCCAGCAGCATCGGACACTTACCCCAAGAGACCCAGTACTTC. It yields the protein CASSIGHLPQETQYF. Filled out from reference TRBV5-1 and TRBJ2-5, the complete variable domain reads KAGVTQTPRYLIKTRGQQVTLSCSPISGHRSVSWYQQTPGQGLQFLFEYFSETQRNKGNFPGRFSGRQFSNSRSEMNVSTLELGDSALYLCASSIGHLPQETQYFGPGTRLLVL.

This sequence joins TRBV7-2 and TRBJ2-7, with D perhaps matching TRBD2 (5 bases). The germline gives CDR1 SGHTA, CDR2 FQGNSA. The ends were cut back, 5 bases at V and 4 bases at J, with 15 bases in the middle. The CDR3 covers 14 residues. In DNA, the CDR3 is TGTGCCAGCAGCCCCGCGAGGACTCCATACGAGCAGTACTTC. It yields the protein CASSPARTPYEQYF. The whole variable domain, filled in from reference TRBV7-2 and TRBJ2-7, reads GAGVSQSPSNKVTEKGKDVELRCDPISGHTALYWYRQSLGQGLEFLIYFQGNSAPDKSGLPSDRFSAERTGGSVSTLTIQRTQQEDSAVYLCASSPARTPYEQYFGPGTRLTVT.

The CDR3 nucleotides are TGTGCCACCAGAGAGGGACACCAGAATTCACCCCTCCACTTT. Amino acids: CATREGHQNSPLHF. The chain employs TRBV15 and TRBJ1-6; possibly TRBD1 for D (6 bases). Germline CDR1 is LNHNV and CDR2 is YYDKDF (reference sequence). V was pared by 6 bases and J by 7 bases, with 13 bases between. The CDR3 is 14 residues long.

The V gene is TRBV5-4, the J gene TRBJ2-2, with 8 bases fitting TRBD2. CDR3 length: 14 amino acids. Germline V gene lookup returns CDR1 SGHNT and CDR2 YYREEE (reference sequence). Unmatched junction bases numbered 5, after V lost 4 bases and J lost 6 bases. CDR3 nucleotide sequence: TGTGCCAGCAGCAGACGGGGGGGCCCCGGGGAGCTGTTTTTT. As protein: CASSRRGGPGELFF.

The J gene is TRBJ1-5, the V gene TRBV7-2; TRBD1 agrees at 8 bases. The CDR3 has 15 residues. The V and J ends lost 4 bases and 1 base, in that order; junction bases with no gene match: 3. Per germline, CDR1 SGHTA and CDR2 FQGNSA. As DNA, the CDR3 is TGTGCCAGCAGCTCCCGGACAGGGAGCAATCAGCCCCAGCATTTT. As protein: CASSSRTGSNQPQHF.

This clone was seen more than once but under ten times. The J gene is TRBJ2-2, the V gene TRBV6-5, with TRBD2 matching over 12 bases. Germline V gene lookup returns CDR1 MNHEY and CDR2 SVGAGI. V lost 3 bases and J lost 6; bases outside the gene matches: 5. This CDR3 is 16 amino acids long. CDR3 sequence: CASSYSSGGASGELFF. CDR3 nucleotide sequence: TGTGCCAGCAGTTATTCTAGCGGGGGGGCCTCCGGGGAGCTGTTTTTT.

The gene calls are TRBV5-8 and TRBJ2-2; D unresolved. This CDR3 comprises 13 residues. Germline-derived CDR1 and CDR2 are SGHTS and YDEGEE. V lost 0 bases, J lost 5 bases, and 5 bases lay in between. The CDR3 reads CASSLVRTGELFF. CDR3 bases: TGTGCCAGCAGCTTGGTTCGGACCGGGGAGCTGTTTTTT. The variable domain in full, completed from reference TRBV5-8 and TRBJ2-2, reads EAGVTQSPTHLIKTRGQQATLRCSPISGHTSVYWYQQALGLGLQFLLWYDEGEERNRGNFPPRFSGRQFPNYSSELNVNALELEDSALYLCASSLVRTGELFFGEGSRLTVL.

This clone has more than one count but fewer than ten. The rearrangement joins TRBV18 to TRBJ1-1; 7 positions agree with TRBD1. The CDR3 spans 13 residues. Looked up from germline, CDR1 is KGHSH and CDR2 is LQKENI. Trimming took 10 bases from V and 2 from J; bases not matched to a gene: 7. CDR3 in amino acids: CATRQGANTEAFF. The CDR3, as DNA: TGTGCCACCAGACAGGGCGCTAACACTGAAGCTTTCTTT.

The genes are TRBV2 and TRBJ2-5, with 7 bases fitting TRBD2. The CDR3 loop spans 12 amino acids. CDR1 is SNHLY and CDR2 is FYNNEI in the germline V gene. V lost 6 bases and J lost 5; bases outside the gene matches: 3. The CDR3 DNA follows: TGTGCCAGCAGCGGGGGGAGGGAGACCCAGTACTTC. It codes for CASSGGRETQYF.

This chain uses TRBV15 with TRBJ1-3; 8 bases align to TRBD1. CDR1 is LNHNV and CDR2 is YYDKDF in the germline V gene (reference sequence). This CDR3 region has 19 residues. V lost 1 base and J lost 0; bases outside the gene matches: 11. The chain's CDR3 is CATSRVRDRQGTSGNTIYF. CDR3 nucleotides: TGTGCCACCAGCAGAGTTCGGGACAGGCAAGGAACCTCTGGAAACACCATATATTTT.

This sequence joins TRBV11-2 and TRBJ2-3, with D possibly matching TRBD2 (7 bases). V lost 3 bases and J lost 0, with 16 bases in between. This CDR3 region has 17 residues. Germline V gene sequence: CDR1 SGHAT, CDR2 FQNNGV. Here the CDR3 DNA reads TGTGCCAGCAGCTTCCGGGGGGCTAGTTCTAGCACAGATACGCAGTATTTT. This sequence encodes CASSFRGASSSTDTQYF. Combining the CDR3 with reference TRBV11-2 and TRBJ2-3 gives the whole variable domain EAGVAQSPRYKIIEKRQSVAFWCNPISGHATLYWYQQILGQGPKLLIQFQNNGVVDDSQLPKDRFSAERLKGVDSTLKIQPAKLEDSAVYLCASSFRGASSSTDTQYFGPGTRLTVL.

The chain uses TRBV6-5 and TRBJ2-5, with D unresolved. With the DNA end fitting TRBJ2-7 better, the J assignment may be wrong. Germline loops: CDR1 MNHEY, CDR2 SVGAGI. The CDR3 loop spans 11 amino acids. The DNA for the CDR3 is TGTGCCAGCAAGAGCTCCTACGAGCAGTACTTC. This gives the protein CASKSSYEQYF.

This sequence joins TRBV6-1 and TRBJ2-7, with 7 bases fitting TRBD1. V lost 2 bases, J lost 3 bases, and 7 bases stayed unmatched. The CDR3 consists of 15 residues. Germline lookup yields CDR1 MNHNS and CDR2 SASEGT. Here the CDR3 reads CASSETWTGDYEQYF. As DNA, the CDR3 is TGTGCCAGCAGTGAAACTTGGACAGGAGACTACGAGCAGTACTTC.

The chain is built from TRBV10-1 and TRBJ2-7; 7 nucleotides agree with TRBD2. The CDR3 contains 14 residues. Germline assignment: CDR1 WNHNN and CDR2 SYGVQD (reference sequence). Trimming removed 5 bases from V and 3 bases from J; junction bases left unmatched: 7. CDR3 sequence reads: CASSPRTSDYEQYF. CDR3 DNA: TGCGCCAGCAGTCCTCGGACTAGTGACTACGAGCAGTACTTC.

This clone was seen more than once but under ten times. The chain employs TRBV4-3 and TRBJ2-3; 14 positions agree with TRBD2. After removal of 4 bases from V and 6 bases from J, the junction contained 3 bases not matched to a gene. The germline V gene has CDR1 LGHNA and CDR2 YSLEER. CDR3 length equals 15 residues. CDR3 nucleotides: TGCGCCAGCAGCCCCGGACTAGCGGGGGGTGATACGCAGTATTTT. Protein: CASSPGLAGGDTQYF.